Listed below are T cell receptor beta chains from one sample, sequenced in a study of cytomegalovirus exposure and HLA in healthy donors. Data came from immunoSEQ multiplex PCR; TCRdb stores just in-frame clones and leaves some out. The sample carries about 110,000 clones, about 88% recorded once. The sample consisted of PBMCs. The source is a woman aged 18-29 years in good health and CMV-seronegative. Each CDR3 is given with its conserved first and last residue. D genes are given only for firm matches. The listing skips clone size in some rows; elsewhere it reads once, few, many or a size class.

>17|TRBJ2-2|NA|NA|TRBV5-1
TGCGCCAGCAACTCCGTTTACAGGGATCATCGCACCGGGGAGCTGTTTTTT
CASNSVYRDHRTGELFF
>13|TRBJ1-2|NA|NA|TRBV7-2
TGTGCCAGCAGCTTAGGCGGCAACTATGGCTACACCTTC
CASSLGGNYGYTF
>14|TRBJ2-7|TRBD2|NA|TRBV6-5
TGTGCCAGCAGGAGTAGCGGGGGCCTCTACGAGCAGTACTTC
CASRSSGGLYEQYF
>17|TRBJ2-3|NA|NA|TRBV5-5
TGTGCCAGCAGCAACATATATTCAGGGGAGAGCACAGATACGCAGTATTTT
CASSNIYSGESTDTQYF
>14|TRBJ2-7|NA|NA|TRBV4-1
TGCGCCAGCAGCCAAGACCCAGTGACCTACGAGCAGTACTTC
CASSQDPVTYEQYF
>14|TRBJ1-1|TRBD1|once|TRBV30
TGTGCCTTCTCTTCAGGGGGCCTGAACACTGAAGCTTTCTTT
CAFSSGGLNTEAFF
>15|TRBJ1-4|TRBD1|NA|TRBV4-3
TGCGCCAGCAGCGCCCACAGGGGGTTAAATGAAAAACTGTTTTTT
CASSAHRGLNEKLFF
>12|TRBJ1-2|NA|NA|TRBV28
TGTGCCAGCCGCGACAGTAACTATGGCTACACCTTC
CASRDSNYGYTF
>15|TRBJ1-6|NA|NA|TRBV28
TGTGCCAGCAGTCCTTTAGGGGGGGACCGTTCACCCCTCCACTTT
CASSPLGGDRSPLHF
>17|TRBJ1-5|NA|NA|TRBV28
TGTGCCAGCAGTTCCCGCCCACCGGGACAAGGAGGTCAGCCCCAGCATTTT
CASSSRPPGQGGQPQHF
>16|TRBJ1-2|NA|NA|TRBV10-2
TGCGCCAGCAGTGAGTCGGTAGGAGGGCTGGAGTATGGCTACACCTTC
CASSESVGGLEYGYTF